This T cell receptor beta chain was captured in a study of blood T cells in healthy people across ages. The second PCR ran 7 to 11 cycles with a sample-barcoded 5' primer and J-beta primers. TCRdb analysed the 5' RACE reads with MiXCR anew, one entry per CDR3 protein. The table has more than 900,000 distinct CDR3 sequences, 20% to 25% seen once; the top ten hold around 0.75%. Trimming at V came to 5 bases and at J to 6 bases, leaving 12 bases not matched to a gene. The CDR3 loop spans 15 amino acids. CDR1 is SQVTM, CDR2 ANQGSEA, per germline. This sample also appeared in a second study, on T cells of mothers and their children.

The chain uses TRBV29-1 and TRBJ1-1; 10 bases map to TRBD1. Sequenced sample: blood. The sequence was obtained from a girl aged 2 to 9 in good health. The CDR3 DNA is TGCAGCGTTCCGTCCCGGGACAGGGGTTTGTCTGAAGCTTTCTTT. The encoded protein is CSVPSRDRGLSEAFF.